This T cell receptor (beta chain) was sequenced for a study of blood T cell repertoires in COVID-19. Study background: Nucleic acid was either cDNA or gDNA, and it came from T cells, B-cell-depleted T cells, or PBMCs.

Germline V gives CDR1 SQVTM, CDR2 ANQGSEA. Trimming removed 6 bases from V and 7 bases from J, with 3 bases in between. The CDR3 extends over 8 amino acids. This clone was counted once. Per the original data handling: Reference gene primer amplification in the assay estimated nucleated cell counts. The protocol was immunoSEQ multiplex PCR, while the TCRdb copy is restricted to in-frame clones and leaves out a portion. The D gene and trimming were derived from the DNA, and the V and J assignments and clone size from that table. The table lists 250,000 to 300,000 clones, approximately 90% of them singletons.

V and J are TRBV29-1 and TRBJ1-2; D remains unclear. The clonotype originates from a woman aged 45-60 years who had recovered from COVID-19. Sequenced input: peripheral blood. CDR3 nucleotide sequence: TGCAGCGTCGGTGGCTACACCTTC. Translating gives CSVGGYTF.